This T cell receptor beta chain was captured by sequencing in a study of persistence of HIV-infected CD4 T cells. Overall study context: Median time on suppressive ART was more than seven years.

Lysates of CMV-infected fibroblasts at around 10 ug/mL stimulated these cells. Memory cells lacking CD40L and CD69 with high CD45RO were sorted. CD8-depleted PBMCs were stimulated 15 to 20 hours with anti-CD28/CD49d costimulation, CD40-blocking antibody and enfuvirtide. To note about this clone: The antigen is unknown.

V lost 5 bases and J lost 0, with 4 bases in between. This CDR3 spans 12 amino acids. The V gene's germline CDR1 is MGHDK and CDR2 SYGVNS. This was the immunoSEQ version 4 assay in survey mode. Sequencing used immunoSEQ multiplex PCR; TCRdb keeps in-frame clones, though not all of them. Of 25,000 to 35,000 clones listed, 82% are singletons. V gene TRBV25-1 combines with J gene TRBJ1-2, with D hard to call. The sequenced sample was CD4+ T cells sorted from PBMCs after roughly 18-hour stimulation, obtained from a patient who received antiretroviral therapy. This TCR was recovered from an adult man with HIV who was CMV-seropositive. The CDR3 DNA sequence: TGTGCCAGCAGTATAGCTAACTATGGCTACACCTTC. It is translated as CASSIANYGYTF.